Shown below are 2 T cell receptor beta chains from a single sample sequenced in a study of blood T cell repertoires in COVID-19. The table came from immunoSEQ multiplex PCR; TCRdb's copy has only in-frame clones and leaves some out. This table holds 96,000 or so clones, roughly 84% found once. The sample was peripheral blood. The receptors shown here come from an elderly woman with acute or convalescent COVID-19.

The V call is TRBV7-2, the J call TRBJ1-5; D not certain. The germline gives CDR1 SGHTA, CDR2 FQGNSA. V was shortened by 5 bases and J by 5 bases, with 16 bases between the two germline ends. CDR3 length equals 15 residues. DNA for the CDR3: TGTGCCAGCAGCCTACAGACCTCCCCAGATCAGCCCCAGCATTTT. Translation: CASSLQTSPDQPQHF.

The rearrangement joins TRBV28 to TRBJ2-1; D is possibly TRBD1 (6 bases). This CDR3 spans 15 amino acids. V lost 1 base to trimming and J lost 6 bases, with 13 bases between them. Germline CDR1 MDHEN, CDR2 SYDVKM. In DNA, the CDR3 is TGTGCCAGCAGTTTATTCCAAGGGGGTGGCAATGAGCAGTTCTTC. This sequence encodes CASSLFQGGGNEQFF.